A single TCR beta chain is shown here with its context. The target antigen is unknown. One junction end disagrees with the germline gene, perhaps due to a read error. Looked up from germline, CDR1 is DFQATT and CDR2 is SNEGSKA (reference sequence). CDR3 length: 12 residues. The sorted Tregs were CD4+CD25+CD127-/low cells. Constant-region reverse primers amplified full-length variable regions, followed by semi-nested Nested Universal Primer A PCR. TCRdb reprocessed the 5' RACE reads via MiXCR and lists one record per CDR3 protein. The data contain around 9,000 distinct CDR3 sequences, 30% to 40% of them singletons. General study results and limits: Tumor memory CD4+ T cell TCR gene usage clustered with blood and lymph node memory CD4+ cells and lymph node naive CD4+ cells.

The TCR was taken from a female donor with breast cancer. Material for sequencing was Tregs sorted from blood. The chain couples TRBV20-1 to TRBJ2-1, with D possibly TRBD1 on 5 matching bases. CDR3 nucleotides: TGCTGTGCTAGACGACAGAACAATGAGCAGTTCTTC. It specifies CCARRQNNEQFF.